This T cell receptor beta chain is from a study of blood T cells in healthy people across ages. For the study at large: In model experiments, template switching was able to capture about one barcoded beta molecule for every two T cells that were present.

The CDR3 spans 11 residues. Germline V gene data show CDR1 as SGHTA and CDR2 as FQGNSA. Trimming stripped 5 bases from V and 6 bases from J, with 8 bases between. Study-wide points: Comparison with aged donors showed that long-lived donors had more naive CD4+ cells and higher diversity.

This clonotype was seen only a few times. Its matching antigen is unknown. Then a second PCR, running roughly 6 to 12 cycles, was carried out with a sample-barcoded 5' primer and a J-beta primer mix. TCRdb recomputed calls from the 5' RACE reads with MiXCR, one row per CDR3 protein. The sample yields about 690,000 distinct CDR3 sequences, 35% to 50% seen once. The receptor was isolated from an elderly man in good health. The specimen was blood. This sequence joins TRBV7-2 and TRBJ2-7; D unresolved. The CDR3 coding sequence is TGTGCCAGCAGCACCCAGATCGAGCAGTACTTC. Its translation is CASSTQIEQYF.